Listed below are T cell receptor beta chains from one sample, sequenced in a study of vaccination and CD4 T cells after COVID-19. No cognate antigen is known for these TCRs. Each CDR3 protein gets one entry after TCRdb re-called the PCR reads with MiXCR. This sample has 6,000 or so distinct CDR3 sequences, with about 48% found just once. The specimen sequenced was CD4+ T cells from blood, cultured in vitro. These receptors were collected from a human donor in good health. Both conserved end residues are part of each CDR3. The D gene is left open where the match is weak. Size values are once, few and many counts, or a class for expanded clones, and some rows have none.

d_gene	abundance	v_gene	j_gene	CDR3aa	CDR3nt
NA	NA	TRBV7-7	TRBJ2-5	CASSLGGAKYQETQYF	TGTGCCAGCAGCTTAGGAGGGGCAAAGTACCAAGAGACCCAGTACTTC
NA	NA	TRBV6-5	TRBJ1-3	CASSYVGGSGNTIYF	TGTGCCAGCAGTTACGTGGGGGGCTCTGGAAACACCATATATTTT
NA	NA	TRBV7-6	TRBJ1-5	CASSQDPGTQPQHF	TGTGCCAGCAGCCAAGACCCGGGGACCCAGCCCCAGCATTTT
TRBD2	once	TRBV7-9	TRBJ2-1	CASSQGLYAYNEQFF	TGTGCCAGCAGCCAGGGACTATATGCCTACAATGAGCAGTTCTTC
TRBD1	NA	TRBV6-1	TRBJ1-2	CASSGTQGDYGYTF	TGTGCCAGCAGTGGGACACAGGGGGACTATGGCTACACCTTC
TRBD1	few	TRBV14	TRBJ1-2	CASSQEARDSIYGYTF	TGTGCCAGCAGCCAAGAGGCTCGGGACAGCATATATGGCTACACCTTC
NA	few	TRBV19	TRBJ1-1	CASSWGVNTEAFF	TGTGCCAGTAGTTGGGGGGTGAACACTGAAGCTTTCTTT
NA	NA	TRBV2	TRBJ1-5	CASSGTVSNQPQHF	TGTGCCAGCAGTGGGACAGTTAGCAATCAGCCCCAGCATTTT
NA	NA	TRBV6-5	TRBJ1-1	CASSLLGLLEAFF	TGTGCCAGCAGTTTATTGGGCCTGCTTGAAGCTTTCTTT
NA	NA	TRBV7-2	TRBJ1-5	CASSLAPTNQPQHF	TGTGCCAGCAGCTTAGCGCCGACGAATCAGCCCCAGCATTTT
TRBD1	NA	TRBV6-1	TRBJ2-2	CASSLGGPGTGELFF	TGTGCCAGCAGCTTAGGGGGCCCGGGGACCGGGGAGCTGTTTTTT
NA	NA	TRBV7-9	TRBJ2-1	CASSLVGGSYNEQFF	TGTGCCAGCAGCTTAGTTGGGGGCTCCTACAATGAGCAGTTCTTC
TRBD2	NA	TRBV18	TRBJ2-1	CASSLLGGGSSYNEQFF	TGTGCCAGCTCACTACTTGGGGGGGGTAGCTCCTACAATGAGCAGTTCTTC
TRBD1	few	TRBV2	TRBJ1-1	CASSTQGARGTEAFF	TGTGCCAGCAGTACTCAGGGGGCTCGGGGCACTGAAGCTTTCTTT
TRBD1	NA	TRBV7-9	TRBJ1-1	CASSPGQGPAEAFF	TGTGCCAGCAGCCCAGGACAGGGGCCCGCTGAAGCTTTCTTT
NA	NA	TRBV7-8	TRBJ2-1	CASSLSAGAPQEQFF	TGTGCCAGCAGCTTATCTGCGGGGGCGCCTCAAGAGCAGTTCTTC
TRBD1	NA	TRBV19	TRBJ2-2	CALGQGNTGELFF	TGTGCCCTGGGACAGGGAAACACCGGGGAGCTGTTTTTT
NA	NA	TRBV19	TRBJ1-5	CASSINRFNQPQHF	TGTGCCAGTAGTATAAACAGATTCAATCAGCCCCAGCATTTT
NA	NA	TRBV7-2	TRBJ1-1	CASSLTTPTEAFF	TGTGCCAGCAGCTTAACCACACCCACTGAAGCTTTCTTT
NA	NA	TRBV6-1	TRBJ2-7	CASSSRGGYEQYF	TGTGCCAGCAGCAGCAGGGGTGGCTACGAGCAGTACTTC
TRBD1	few	TRBV7-6	TRBJ2-7	CASSLEYPDRGGEQYF	TGTGCCAGCAGCTTAGAATATCCAGACAGGGGTGGCGAGCAGTACTTC
NA	hyperexpanded	TRBV5-4	TRBJ2-5	CASSLQETQYF	TGTGCCAGCAGCTTACAAGAGACCCAGTACTTC
TRBD2	NA	TRBV19	TRBJ2-3	CASSHQPTSGSTDTQYF	TGTGCCAGTAGTCACCAGCCTACTAGCGGGAGCACAGATACGCAGTATTTT
TRBD2	NA	TRBV20-1	TRBJ2-3	CSAEAGGTDTQYF	TGCAGTGCTGAAGCGGGGGGCACAGATACGCAGTATTTT
NA	NA	TRBV10-1	TRBJ2-7	CASSRGVLREQYF	TGCGCCAGCAGCCGCGGGGTTCTGCGAGAGCAGTACTTC
NA	once	TRBV12-3/TRBV12-4	TRBJ2-5	CASIGEAETQYF	TGTGCCAGCATCGGTGAAGCGGAGACCCAGTACTTC
TRBD2	NA	TRBV15	TRBJ2-7	CATSGSAGVYEQYF	TGTGCCACCAGCGGGTCCGCGGGGGTCTACGAGCAGTACTTC
NA	few	TRBV6-4	TRBJ2-3	CASSEGETDTQYF	TGTGCCAGCAGTGAGGGTGAAACGGATACGCAGTATTTT
TRBD2	NA	TRBV6-1	TRBJ2-7	CASSEASGGSYEQYF	TGTGCCAGCAGTGAAGCCAGCGGGGGGTCCTACGAGCAGTACTTC
TRBD2	few	TRBV6-1	TRBJ2-1	CASSAAGGDNEQFF	TGTGCCAGCAGTGCAGCGGGGGGGGACAATGAGCAGTTCTTC
TRBD2	NA	TRBV7-9	TRBJ2-7	CASRDRLAGNSYEQYF	TGTGCCAGCAGAGACAGACTAGCGGGGAACTCCTACGAGCAGTACTTC
NA	NA	TRBV5-6	TRBJ2-2	CASSLIEGTVDTGELFF	TGTGCCAGCAGCTTGATCGAAGGGACGGTTGACACCGGGGAGCTGTTTTTT
NA	once	TRBV30	TRBJ2-1	CAWSVSGGLEQFF	TGTGCCTGGAGTGTATCAGGGGGGCTTGAGCAGTTCTTC
TRBD1	medium-sized	TRBV30	TRBJ2-7	CAWSFGQVRFPEQYF	TGTGCCTGGAGCTTCGGACAGGTTCGCTTTCCCGAGCAGTACTTC
TRBD2	NA	TRBV6-2/TRBV6-3	TRBJ2-3	CASSLLAGGGYTQYF	TGTGCCAGCAGTCTACTAGCGGGGGGCGGGTATACGCAGTATTTT
NA	few	TRBV6-1	TRBJ1-6	CASSERVGGASYNSPLHF	TGTGCCAGCAGTGAGCGAGTAGGCGGGGCGTCCTATAATTCACCCCTCCACTTT
NA	NA	TRBV7-9	TRBJ1-1	CASSSQDTEAFF	TGTGCCAGCAGCTCCCAGGACACTGAAGCTTTCTTT